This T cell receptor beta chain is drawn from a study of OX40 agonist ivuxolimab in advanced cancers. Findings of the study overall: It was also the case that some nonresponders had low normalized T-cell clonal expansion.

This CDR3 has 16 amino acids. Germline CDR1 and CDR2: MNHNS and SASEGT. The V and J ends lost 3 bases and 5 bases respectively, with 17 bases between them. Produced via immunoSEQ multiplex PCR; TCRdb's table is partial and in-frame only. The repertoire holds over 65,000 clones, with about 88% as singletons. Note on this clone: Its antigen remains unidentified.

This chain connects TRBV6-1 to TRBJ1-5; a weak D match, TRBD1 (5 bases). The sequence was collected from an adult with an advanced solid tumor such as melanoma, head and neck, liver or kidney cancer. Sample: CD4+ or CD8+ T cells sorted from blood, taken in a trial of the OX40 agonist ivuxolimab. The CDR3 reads CASSELGQGSDQPQHF. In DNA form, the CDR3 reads TGTGCCAGCAGTGAGCTCGGGCAGGGATCGGATCAGCCCCAGCATTTT.